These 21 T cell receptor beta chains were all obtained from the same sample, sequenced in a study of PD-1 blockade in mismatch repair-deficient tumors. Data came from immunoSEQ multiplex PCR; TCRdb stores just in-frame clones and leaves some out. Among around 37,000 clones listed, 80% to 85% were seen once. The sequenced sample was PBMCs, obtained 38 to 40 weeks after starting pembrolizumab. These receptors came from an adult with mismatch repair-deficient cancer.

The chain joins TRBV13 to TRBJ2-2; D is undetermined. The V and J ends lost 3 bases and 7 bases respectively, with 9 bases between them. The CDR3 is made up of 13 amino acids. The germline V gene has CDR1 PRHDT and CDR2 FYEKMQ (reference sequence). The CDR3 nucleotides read TGTGCCAGCAGCTTGCGGCGGTTCGGGGAGCTGTTTTTT. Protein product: CASSLRRFGELFF.

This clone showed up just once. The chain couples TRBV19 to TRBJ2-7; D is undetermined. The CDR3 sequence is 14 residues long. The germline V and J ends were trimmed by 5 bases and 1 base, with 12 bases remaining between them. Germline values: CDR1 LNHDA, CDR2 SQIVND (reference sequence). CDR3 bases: TGTGCCAGTAGTGCCCGACTGAGATCCTACGAGCAGTACTTC. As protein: CASSARLRSYEQYF. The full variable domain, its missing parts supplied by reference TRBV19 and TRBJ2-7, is DGGITQSPKYLFRKEGQNVTLSCEQNLNHDAMYWYRQDPGQGLRLIYYSQIVNDFQKGDIAEGYSVSREKKESFPLTVTSAQKNPTAFYLCASSARLRSYEQYFGPGTRLTVT.

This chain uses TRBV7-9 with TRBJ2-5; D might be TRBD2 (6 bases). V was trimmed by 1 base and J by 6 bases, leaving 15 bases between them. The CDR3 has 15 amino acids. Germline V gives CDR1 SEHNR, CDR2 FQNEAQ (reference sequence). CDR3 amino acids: CASSLVVTRVQTQYF. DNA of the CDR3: TGTGCCAGCAGCTTAGTAGTGACTAGGGTACAGACCCAGTACTTC.

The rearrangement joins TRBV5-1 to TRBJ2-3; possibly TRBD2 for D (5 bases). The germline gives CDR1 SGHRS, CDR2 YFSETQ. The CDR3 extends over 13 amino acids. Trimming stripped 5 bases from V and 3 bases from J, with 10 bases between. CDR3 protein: CASSEVATDTQYF. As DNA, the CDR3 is TGCGCCAGCAGTGAGGTAGCGACAGATACGCAGTATTTT.

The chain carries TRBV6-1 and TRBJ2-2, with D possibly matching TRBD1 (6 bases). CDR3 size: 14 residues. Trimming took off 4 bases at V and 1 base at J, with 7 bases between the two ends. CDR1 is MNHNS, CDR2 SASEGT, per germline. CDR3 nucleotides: TGTGCCAGCAGTGTACAGGGGAACACCGGGGAGCTGTTTTTT. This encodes CASSVQGNTGELFF.

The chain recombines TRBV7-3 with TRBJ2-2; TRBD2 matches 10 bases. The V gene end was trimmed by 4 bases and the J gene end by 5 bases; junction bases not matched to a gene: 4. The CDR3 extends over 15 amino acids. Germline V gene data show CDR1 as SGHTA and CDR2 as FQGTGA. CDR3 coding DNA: TGTGCCAGCAGCTCCTTAGCGGGAGGTACCGGGGAGCTGTTTTTT. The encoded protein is CASSSLAGGTGELFF.

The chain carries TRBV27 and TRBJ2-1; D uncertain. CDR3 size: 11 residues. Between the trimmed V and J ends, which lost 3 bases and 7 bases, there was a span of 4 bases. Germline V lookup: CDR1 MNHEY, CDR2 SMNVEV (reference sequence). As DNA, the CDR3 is TGTGCCAGCAGTTTTGTAAATGAGCAGTTCTTC. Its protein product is CASSFVNEQFF.

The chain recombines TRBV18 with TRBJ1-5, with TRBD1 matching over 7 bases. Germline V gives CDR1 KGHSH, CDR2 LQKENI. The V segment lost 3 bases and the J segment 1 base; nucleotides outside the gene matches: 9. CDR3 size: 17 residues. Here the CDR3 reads CASSPVMMGQSNQPQHF. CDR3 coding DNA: TGTGCCAGCTCACCGGTAATGATGGGACAGAGCAATCAGCCCCAGCATTTT.

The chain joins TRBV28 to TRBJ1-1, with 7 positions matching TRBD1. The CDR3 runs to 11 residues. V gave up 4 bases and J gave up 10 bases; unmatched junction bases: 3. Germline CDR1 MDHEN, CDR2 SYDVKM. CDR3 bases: TGTGCCAGCAGTTGGCAGGGGGGAGCTTTCTTT. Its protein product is CASSWQGGAFF.

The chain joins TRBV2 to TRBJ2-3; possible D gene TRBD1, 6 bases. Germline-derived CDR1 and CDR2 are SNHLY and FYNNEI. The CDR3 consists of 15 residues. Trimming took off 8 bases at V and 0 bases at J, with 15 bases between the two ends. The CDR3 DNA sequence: TGTGCCAGCGCAGTACTAGGGGGAAGCACAGATACGCAGTATTTT. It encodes CASAVLGGSTDTQYF.

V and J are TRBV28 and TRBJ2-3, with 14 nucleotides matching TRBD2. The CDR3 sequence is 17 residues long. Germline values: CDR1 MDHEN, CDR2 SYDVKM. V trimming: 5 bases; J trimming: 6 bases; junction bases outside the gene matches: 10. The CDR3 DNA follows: TGTGCCAGCAGTCCTCCCCGGACTAGCGGGAGGAGCGATACGCAGTATTTT. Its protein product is CASSPPRTSGRSDTQYF.

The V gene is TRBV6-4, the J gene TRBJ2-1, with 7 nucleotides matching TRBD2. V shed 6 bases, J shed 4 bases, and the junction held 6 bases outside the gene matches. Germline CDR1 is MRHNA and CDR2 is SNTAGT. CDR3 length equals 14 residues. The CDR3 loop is CASRDVAGYNEQFF. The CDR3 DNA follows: TGTGCCAGCAGGGACGTAGCGGGTTACAATGAGCAGTTCTTC.

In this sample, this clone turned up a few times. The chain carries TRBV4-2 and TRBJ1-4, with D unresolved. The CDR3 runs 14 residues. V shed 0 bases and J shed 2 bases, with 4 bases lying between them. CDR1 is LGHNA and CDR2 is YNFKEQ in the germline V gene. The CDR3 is CASSQDRTNEKLFF. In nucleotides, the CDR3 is TGTGCCAGCAGCCAAGACAGGACTAATGAAAAACTGTTTTTT.

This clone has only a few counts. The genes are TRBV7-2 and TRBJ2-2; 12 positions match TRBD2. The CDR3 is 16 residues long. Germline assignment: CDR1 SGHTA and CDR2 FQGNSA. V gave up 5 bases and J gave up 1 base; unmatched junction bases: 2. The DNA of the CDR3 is TGTGCCAGCAGCCCGACTAGCGGGAGGAACACCGGGGAGCTGTTTTTT. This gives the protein CASSPTSGRNTGELFF. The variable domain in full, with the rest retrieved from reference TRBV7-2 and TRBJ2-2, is GAGVSQSPSNKVTEKGKDVELRCDPISGHTALYWYRQSLGQGLEFLIYFQGNSAPDKSGLPSDRFSAERTGGSVSTLTIQRTQQEDSAVYLCASSPTSGRNTGELFFGEGSRLTVL.

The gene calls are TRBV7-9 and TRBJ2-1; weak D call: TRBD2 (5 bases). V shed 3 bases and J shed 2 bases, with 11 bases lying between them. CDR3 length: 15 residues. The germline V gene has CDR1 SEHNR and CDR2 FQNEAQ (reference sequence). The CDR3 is CASSFSRGPYNEQFF. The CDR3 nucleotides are TGTGCCAGCAGCTTTTCTCGCGGGCCCTACAATGAGCAGTTCTTC.

In nucleotides, the CDR3 is TGTGCCAGCAGCTTACGGGGGACTAGCGGGATCGGGGAGCTGTTTTTT. Protein: CASSLRGTSGIGELFF. V is TRBV11-2 and J is TRBJ2-2, with 13 bases identical to TRBD2. There are 16 residues in the CDR3. Germline loops: CDR1 SGHAT, CDR2 FQNNGV. V lost 2 bases to trimming and J lost 7 bases; unmatched junction nucleotides: 4.

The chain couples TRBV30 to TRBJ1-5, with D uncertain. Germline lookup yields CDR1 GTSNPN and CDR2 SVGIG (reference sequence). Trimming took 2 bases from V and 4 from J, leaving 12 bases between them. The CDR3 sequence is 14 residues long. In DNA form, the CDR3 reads TGTGCCTGGAGTTGGGGAGGACGGAATCAGCCCCAGCATTTT. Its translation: CAWSWGGRNQPQHF.

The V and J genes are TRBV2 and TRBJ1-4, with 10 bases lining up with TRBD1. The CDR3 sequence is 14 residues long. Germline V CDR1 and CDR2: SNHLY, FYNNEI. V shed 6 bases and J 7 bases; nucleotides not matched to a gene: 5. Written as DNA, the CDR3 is TGTGCCAGCAGCCGGGACAGGGGAAGTGAAAAACTGTTTTTT. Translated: CASSRDRGSEKLFF.

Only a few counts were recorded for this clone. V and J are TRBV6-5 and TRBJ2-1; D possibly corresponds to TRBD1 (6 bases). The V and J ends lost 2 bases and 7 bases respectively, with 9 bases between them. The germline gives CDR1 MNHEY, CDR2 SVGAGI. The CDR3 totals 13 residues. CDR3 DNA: TGTGCCAGCAGTTACGGTCAGGGGAATGAGCAGTTCTTC. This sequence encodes CASSYGQGNEQFF.

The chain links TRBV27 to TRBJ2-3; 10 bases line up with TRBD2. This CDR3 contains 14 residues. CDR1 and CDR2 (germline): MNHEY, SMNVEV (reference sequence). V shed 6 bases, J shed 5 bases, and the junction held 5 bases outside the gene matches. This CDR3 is CASRSSGSGDTQYF. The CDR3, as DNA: TGTGCCAGCAGATCTAGCGGGAGTGGAGATACGCAGTATTTT.

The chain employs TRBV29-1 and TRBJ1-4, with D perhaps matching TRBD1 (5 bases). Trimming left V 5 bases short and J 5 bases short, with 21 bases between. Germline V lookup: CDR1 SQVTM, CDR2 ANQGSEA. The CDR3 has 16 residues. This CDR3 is CSVSGTQGAGNEKLFF. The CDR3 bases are TGCAGCGTTAGTGGGACTCAAGGGGCGGGGAATGAAAAACTGTTTTTT.